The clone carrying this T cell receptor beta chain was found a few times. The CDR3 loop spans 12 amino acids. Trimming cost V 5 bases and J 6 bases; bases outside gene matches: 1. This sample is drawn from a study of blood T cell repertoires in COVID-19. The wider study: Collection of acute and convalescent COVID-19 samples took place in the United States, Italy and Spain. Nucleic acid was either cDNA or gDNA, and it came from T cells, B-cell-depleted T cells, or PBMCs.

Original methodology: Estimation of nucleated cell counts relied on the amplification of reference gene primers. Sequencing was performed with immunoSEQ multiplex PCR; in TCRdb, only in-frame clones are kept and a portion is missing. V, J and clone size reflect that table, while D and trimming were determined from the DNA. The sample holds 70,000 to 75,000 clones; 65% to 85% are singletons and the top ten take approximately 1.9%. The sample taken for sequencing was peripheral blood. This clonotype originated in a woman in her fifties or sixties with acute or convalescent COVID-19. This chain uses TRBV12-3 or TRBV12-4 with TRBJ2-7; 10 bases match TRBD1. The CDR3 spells CASSGTGAEQYF. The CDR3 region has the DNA TGTGCCAGCAGTGGGACAGGGGCCGAGCAGTACTTC.